What follows are 10 T cell receptor beta chains derived from one specimen sequenced in a study of OX40 agonist ivuxolimab in advanced cancers. The protocol used for the library was the immunoSEQ multiplex PCR assay. Entries here come from immuneACCESS through TCRdb and include only in-frame sequences with V and J called. Some clones fail to appear in such tables; in the studies checked, an unresolved V gene covers under half of the shortfall, and the cause of the remainder is unknown. Present in this sample are roughly 80,000 clones, around 88% of which were seen just once. 0.76% of the sample lies in the top ten. Material: CD4+ or CD8+ T cells sorted from blood, obtained in a trial of the OX40 agonist ivuxolimab. The receptors come from an adult with an advanced solid tumor such as melanoma, head and neck, liver or kidney cancer.

The rearrangement joins TRBV19 to TRBJ2-6; no reliable D call. V was trimmed by 3 bases and J by 0 bases, leaving 9 bases between them. The CDR3 is made up of 16 amino acids. Germline assignment: CDR1 LNHDA and CDR2 SQIVND (reference sequence). The DNA for the CDR3 is TGTGCCAGTAGTATCCCCCCAGGCTCTGGGGCCAACGTCCTGACTTTC. This translates into CASSIPPGSGANVLTF.

The V call is TRBV5-6, the J call TRBJ1-1, with D possibly matching TRBD1 (6 bases). Germline CDR1 and CDR2: SGHDT and YYEEEE. V was clipped by 4 bases and J by 6 bases, with 19 bases between them. The CDR3 sequence is 15 residues long. CDR3 sequence (DNA): TGTGCCAGCAGCACCTCGACAGGTGGACAAGCTGAAGCTTTCTTT. It specifies CASSTSTGGQAEAFF.

This chain uses TRBV7-9 with TRBJ1-1; TRBD1 agrees at 7 bases. This CDR3 spans 11 amino acids. The junction had 3 bases not matched to a gene; V was cut back by 6 bases and J by 8 bases. Germline-derived CDR1 and CDR2 are SEHNR and FQNEAQ (reference sequence). CDR3 sequence (DNA): TGTGCCAGCAGGGAACAGGGGGAAGCTTTCTTT. Translating gives CASREQGEAFF. The complete variable domain, with remaining parts taken from reference TRBV7-9 and TRBJ1-1, reads DTGVSQNPRHKITKRGQNVTFRCDPISEHNRLYWYRQTLGQGPEFLTYFQNEAQLEKSRLLSDRFSAERPKGSFSTLEIQRTEQGDSAMYLCASREQGEAFFGQGTRLTVV.

The genes are TRBV19 and TRBJ1-1; no reliable D call. V dropped 5 bases and J dropped 6 bases, with 16 bases sitting between them. This CDR3 comprises 14 residues. Germline assignment: CDR1 LNHDA and CDR2 SQIVND (reference sequence). CDR3: CASSPRTVRAEAFF. The CDR3 DNA sequence: TGTGCCAGTAGTCCAAGGACGGTTCGGGCTGAAGCTTTCTTT. Together with reference TRBV19 and TRBJ1-1, the CDR3 gives the full variable domain: DGGITQSPKYLFRKEGQNVTLSCEQNLNHDAMYWYRQDPGQGLRLIYYSQIVNDFQKGDIAEGYSVSREKKESFPLTVTSAQKNPTAFYLCASSPRTVRAEAFFGQGTRLTVV.

This chain links TRBV18 with TRBJ2-2; D might be TRBD2 (7 bases). Germline lookup yields CDR1 KGHSH and CDR2 LQKENI. This CDR3 has 16 amino acids. V lost 0 bases to trimming and J lost 2 bases, with 10 bases between them. The CDR3 region has the DNA TGTGCCAGCTCACCACCACAGGGACTAAACACCGGGGAGCTGTTTTTT. Its protein product is CASSPPQGLNTGELFF.

The chain links TRBV19 to TRBJ2-3; D possibly corresponds to TRBD2 (6 bases). This CDR3 contains 14 residues. Germline CDR1 is LNHDA and CDR2 is SQIVND (reference sequence). V lost 5 bases, J lost 0 bases, and 9 bases lay in between. CDR3 in amino acids: CASSGGTSTDTQYF. The CDR3 DNA follows: TGTGCCAGTAGTGGGGGGACTAGCACAGATACGCAGTATTTT.

This clone is a singleton in its sample. The chain links TRBV7-9 to TRBJ1-4; D call uncertain. This CDR3 comprises 16 residues. The germline V and J ends were trimmed by 1 base and 7 bases, with 16 bases remaining between them. Germline-derived CDR1 and CDR2 are SEHNR and FQNEAQ (reference sequence). CDR3 loop: CASSLGRLASLEKLFF. In DNA form, the CDR3 reads TGTGCCAGCAGCTTAGGGCGATTGGCAAGCCTTGAAAAACTGTTTTTT.

The rearrangement joins TRBV6-6 to TRBJ1-1; 9 bases are shared with TRBD1. Trimming at V came to 5 bases and at J to 4 bases, leaving 8 bases not matched to a gene. Germline V CDR1 and CDR2: MNHNY, SVGAGI (reference sequence). The CDR3 loop spans 15 amino acids. CDR3 coding DNA: TGTGCCAGCAGTGCCTTGGGACAGGGAACCACTGAAGCTTTCTTT. Translation: CASSALGQGTTEAFF.

There are a few counts of this clone. The genes are TRBV6-6 and TRBJ2-5; 7 bases line up with TRBD1. The CDR3 covers 14 residues. CDR1 is MNHNY, CDR2 SVGAGI, per germline (reference sequence). Unmatched junction bases numbered 11, after V lost 4 bases and J lost 9 bases. Here the CDR3 reads CASSSGQRGAAQYF. The CDR3 DNA reads TGTGCCAGCAGTTCGGGACAGCGAGGGGCAGCCCAGTACTTC.

CDR3 in DNA: TGTGCCAGTAGCCTCTCGGGGCTCTACACTGAAGCTTTCTTT. Translating gives CASSLSGLYTEAFF. The chain employs TRBV19 and TRBJ1-1; possible D gene TRBD1, 5 bases. The CDR3 contains 14 residues. Trimming pared 6 bases from V and 3 bases from J, leaving 14 bases between. Germline V gives CDR1 LNHDA, CDR2 SQIVND (reference sequence).